A single sample gave rise to the 5 T cell receptor beta chains below, sequenced in a study of CD8 T cells in ankylosing spondylitis. Findings of the study overall: It appeared that ankylosing spondylitis blood was characterized by a TCR beta motif of fewer than ten highly homologous variants.

Their target antigens are unknown. TCRdb fed the 5' RACE reads into MiXCR, producing one record per CDR3 protein. The profile shows fewer than 750,000 distinct CDR3 sequences, roughly 19% of them singletons. The sample comprised blood, either unsorted or a sorted T cell fraction (not recorded which). The receptors derive from a male donor with ankylosing spondylitis.

V is TRBV12-3 or TRBV12-4 and J is TRBJ2-3; TRBD1 is a possible D gene (6 bases). CDR3 size: 15 residues. Trimming stripped 5 bases from V and 0 bases from J, with 12 bases between. The DNA for the CDR3 is TGTGCCAGCAGTCCAGGGGAGACTAGCACAGATACGCAGTATTTT. This sequence encodes CASSPGETSTDTQYF.

This clonotype turned up a few times. CDR3 in amino acids: CASSLGGPRTDTQYF. As DNA, the CDR3 is TGTGCCAGCAGCTTAGGGGGTCCCCGCACAGATACGCAGTATTTT. The V gene is TRBV11-2, the J gene TRBJ2-3, with unresolved D. CDR1 is SGHAT and CDR2 is FQNNGV in the germline V gene. This CDR3 has 15 amino acids. V lost 1 base and J lost 1, with 9 bases in between.

This clonotype has only a few counts. The chain uses TRBV12-3 or TRBV12-4 and TRBJ1-3; D is possibly TRBD1 (6 bases). CDR3 length equals 18 residues. V was pared by 8 bases and J by 3 bases, with 26 bases between. CDR3 region: CASLFGQGRREGGNTIYF. The CDR3 region has the DNA TGTGCCAGCCTATTCGGGCAGGGGAGGAGAGAGGGTGGAAACACCATATATTTT.

The CDR3 loop is CASKRDWGGNTIYF. CDR3 nucleotide sequence: TGCGCCAGTAAACGTGACTGGGGTGGAAACACCATATATTTT. The chain links TRBV5-1 to TRBJ1-3; D is unresolved. The germline gives CDR1 SGHRS, CDR2 YFSETQ. Deletions cut 8 bases from V and 3 bases from J, with 15 bases between. The CDR3 has 14 amino acids.

A few counts support this clonotype. The chain joins TRBV5-1 to TRBJ2-3; D possibly corresponds to TRBD1 (6 bases). V shed 4 bases and J shed 0 bases, with 15 bases lying between them. CDR1 SGHRS and CDR2 YFSETQ come from the germline V gene. This CDR3 contains 16 residues. This CDR3 is CASSPPTGGSTDTQYF. The CDR3, as DNA: TGCGCCAGCAGCCCACCGACTGGGGGCAGCACAGATACGCAGTATTTT.